The rows below give T cell receptor beta chains drawn from one sample of a study of T cell changes during pregnancy in multiple sclerosis. Sequencing was performed with immunoSEQ multiplex PCR; in TCRdb, only in-frame clones are kept and a portion is missing. The top ten clones hold 0.74% of a sample with 40,000 to 55,000 clones, 85% to 95% of them seen once. This sample comprised CD4+ T cells from peripheral blood mononuclear cells, obtained in the third trimester of pregnancy. These receptor sequences come from a female donor with multiple sclerosis, enrolled in a pregnancy study. Each CDR3 is given with its conserved first and last residue. The D gene is left open where the match is weak. Not every row has a clone size; where given, it reads once, few, many or a size class.

cdr3_nt cdr3_aa j_call d_call v_call clone_size
TGTGCCAGCCGGACAGACGGGTTTATTGAAGCTTTCTTT CASRTDGFIEAFF TRBJ1-1 NA TRBV6-5 NA
TGTGCCAGCAGCTTAACAGGACAGGGGGCGTCTTTCTTT CASSLTGQGASFF TRBJ1-1 TRBD1 TRBV7-3 NA
TGTGCCAGCAGAGGGGCAGGGAACGAAAAACTGTTTTTT CASRGAGNEKLFF TRBJ1-4 NA TRBV6-1 once
TGTGCCCGACAGGCAGGGGCCGGGACTGAAGCTTTCTTT CARQAGAGTEAFF TRBJ1-1 NA TRBV30 NA
TGCGCCAGCAGCCATCGGGGGACTGAAGCTTTCTTT CASSHRGTEAFF TRBJ1-1 NA TRBV4-3 NA
TGTGCCAGCAGGGCCCCTACAGATTATAATTCACCCCTCCACTTT CASRAPTDYNSPLHF TRBJ1-6 NA TRBV6-5 NA
TGTGCCTGCACCCTGTCTGACAGGGGGTCCAATGAGCAGTTCTTC CACTLSDRGSNEQFF TRBJ2-1 TRBD1 TRBV30 NA
TGTGCCAGCAGGGAGCGGGGGGGCAGCACCGGGGAGCTGTTTTTT CASRERGGSTGELFF TRBJ2-2 TRBD2 TRBV6-6 NA
TGTGCCAGCAGCCAGGGCCCTGGGGCCAACGTCCTGACTTTC CASSQGPGANVLTF TRBJ2-6 NA TRBV5-6 NA
TGCGCCAGCAGCCAAGGCCCGGGGGTTGGCTATGGCTACACCTTC CASSQGPGVGYGYTF TRBJ1-2 NA TRBV4-3 NA
TGCAGCGTTCGTCAAGGGAGGACTGAAGCTTTCTTT CSVRQGRTEAFF TRBJ1-1 NA TRBV29-1 NA
TGCGCCAGCAGCCAAACAGCCACACTAGATACGCAGTATTTT CASSQTATLDTQYF TRBJ2-3 NA TRBV4-3 NA
TGTGCCAGCCGTGGGGGGGCGCGCAATGAGCAGTTCTTC CASRGGARNEQFF TRBJ2-1 NA TRBV7-2 NA
TGTGCCAGTAGTCCGGGACAGGCAACCTACGAGCAGTACTTC CASSPGQATYEQYF TRBJ2-7 TRBD1 TRBV19 NA
TGCGCCAGCAGCCAAGAGGCCGGGGGGCCCCAAGAGACCCAGTACTTC CASSQEAGGPQETQYF TRBJ2-5 NA TRBV4-3 NA
TGTGCCAGCAGCTTGGCCGCCGGGGTTGCAGGGAACACTGAAGCTTTCTTT CASSLAAGVAGNTEAFF TRBJ1-1 NA TRBV5-4 few
TGTGCCAGCAGCCCCAGACTAGCGGGGCGGCAAGAGACCCAGTACTTC CASSPRLAGRQETQYF TRBJ2-5 TRBD2 TRBV4-2 NA
TGTGCCAGCAGCCTAAACAGGGACGTAGGCGAGCAGTACTTC CASSLNRDVGEQYF TRBJ2-7 NA TRBV7-6 few
TGTGCCATCACAGGGTGGGAGAACACTGAAGCTTTCTTT CAITGWENTEAFF TRBJ1-1 NA TRBV10-3 NA
TGTGCCAGCTCACCTCCAGCGGGGGGCGCCTACAATGAGCAGTTCTTC CASSPPAGGAYNEQFF TRBJ2-1 TRBD2 TRBV18 once
TGTGCCATCAGTGGTAGCCAGGGTATTGGCTACACCTTC CAISGSQGIGYTF TRBJ1-2 NA TRBV10-3 NA
TGTGCCAGCAGTTACTCGACTACCTCCTACGAGCAGTACTTC CASSYSTTSYEQYF TRBJ2-7 NA TRBV6-5 once
TGTGCCAGCAGCCCCGGGGATGTGACCTACGAGCAGTACTTC CASSPGDVTYEQYF TRBJ2-7 NA TRBV6-5 NA
TGTGCCAGCAGCTTAGTGGTCGGAGGGAGACAGGGGACCAATCAGCCCCAGCATTTT CASSLVVGGRQGTNQPQHF TRBJ1-5 TRBD1 TRBV7-2 NA
TGTGCCAGCAGCTTGGGAACAGGGCCTCAGCCCCAGCATTTT CASSLGTGPQPQHF TRBJ1-5 NA TRBV5-5 NA
TGTGCCAGCAGCCCTAGAAGGAACCAAGAGACCCAGTACTTC CASSPRRNQETQYF TRBJ2-5 NA TRBV7-2 NA
TGTGCCAGCAGCTTAAGTCGGTCCGGGGAGCTGTTTTTT CASSLSRSGELFF TRBJ2-2 NA TRBV7-3 NA
TGTGCCAGCAGCTTAAGGGGACAGATTAATGAAAAACTGTTTTTT CASSLRGQINEKLFF TRBJ1-4 TRBD1 TRBV7-2 NA
TGCAGTGCTAGCCAGGGAGGTGAAGCTTTCTTT CSASQGGEAFF TRBJ1-1 NA TRBV20-1 few
TGTGCCAGCAGCGTAGTAAGGTCCCGCATCCCGGGACAACAAGAGACCCAGTACTTC CASSVVRSRIPGQQETQYF TRBJ2-5 NA TRBV9 NA
TGTGCCAGCAGCGTAGAGGATCGGGGGTCACGATCACCCCTCCACTTT CASSVEDRGSRSPLHF TRBJ1-6 NA TRBV9 NA
TGTGCCAGCAGCTTGGATTGGGACACCATGAACACTGAAGCTTTCTTT CASSLDWDTMNTEAFF TRBJ1-1 NA TRBV5-5 NA
TGCAGTGCCCGGTGGGGGGGAGGCTACACCTTC CSARWGGGYTF TRBJ1-2 NA TRBV20-1 once
TGTGCCAGGGCGACAGGGGGCCCTAACTATGGCTACACCTTC CARATGGPNYGYTF TRBJ1-2 TRBD1 TRBV19 NA
TGTGCCAGTAGATCGGCGGCAGGGGGTGACACTGAAGCTTTCTTT CASRSAAGGDTEAFF TRBJ1-1 TRBD1 TRBV19 NA
TGTGCCAGCAGTTACGGGGGGGGCCGTGACACTGAAGCTTTCTTT CASSYGGGRDTEAFF TRBJ1-1 NA TRBV6-6 NA
TGTGCCAGCAGCTTAGCCGGGACAGGGGCCTACGAGCAGTACTTC CASSLAGTGAYEQYF TRBJ2-7 TRBD1 TRBV7-2 NA
TGTGCCAGCAGCCAACCCCCACTAGCGGGGGCCTTAACCGGGGAGCTGTTTTTT CASSQPPLAGALTGELFF TRBJ2-2 TRBD2 TRBV27 NA
TGTGCCAGCAGTGAACCCTTAAACTATGGCTACACCTTC CASSEPLNYGYTF TRBJ1-2 NA TRBV2 NA